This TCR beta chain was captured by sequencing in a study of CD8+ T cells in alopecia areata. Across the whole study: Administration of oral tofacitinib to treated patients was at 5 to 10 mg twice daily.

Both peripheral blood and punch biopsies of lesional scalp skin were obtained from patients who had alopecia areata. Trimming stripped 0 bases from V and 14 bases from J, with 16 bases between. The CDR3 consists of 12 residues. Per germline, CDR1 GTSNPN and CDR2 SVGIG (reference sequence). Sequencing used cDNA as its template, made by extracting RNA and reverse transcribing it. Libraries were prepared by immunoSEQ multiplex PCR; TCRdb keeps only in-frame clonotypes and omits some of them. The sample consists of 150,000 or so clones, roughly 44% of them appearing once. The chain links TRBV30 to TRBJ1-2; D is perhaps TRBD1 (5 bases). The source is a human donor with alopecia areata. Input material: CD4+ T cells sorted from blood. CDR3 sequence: CAWSVLRGAGTF. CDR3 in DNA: TGTGCCTGGAGTGTACTAAGGGGCGCTGGGACCTTC. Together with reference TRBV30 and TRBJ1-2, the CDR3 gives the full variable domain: SQTIHQWPATLVQPVGSPLSLECTVEGTSNPNLYWYRQAAGRGLQLLFYSVGIGQISSEVPQNLSASRPQDRQFILSSKKLLLSDSGFYLCAWSVLRGAGTFGSGTRLTVV.